This TCR beta chain comes out of a study of T cells in women clearing cervical HPV infection. Study-level information: Cases: HPV16-related CIN3 or worse on histology, a couple of invasive cancers. Case blood was drawn a median around 150 days after lesion detection.

Assay used: immunoSEQ multiplex PCR; TCRdb lists only in-frame clones, some missing. Its table records 45,000 to 55,000 clones. The junction had 8 bases not matched to a gene; V was cut back by 2 bases and J by 5 bases. Germline V gene sequence: CDR1 DFQATT, CDR2 SNEGSKA (reference sequence). The CDR3 totals 14 residues. Cervical HPV DNA detected by MY09/MY11 PCR, typed by dot-blot. Whole-study findings and limits: It is unknown whether associations predate infection; no effector/memory or HPV-specific sorting.

With regard to this clone: Its antigen is as yet unknown. The observed sequence ends 3 residues before the CDR3 terminus, with the missing tail filled in from the germline J gene.

This receptor was taken from a woman between 18 and 70 years old with a cervical HPV16 infection that either progressed to CIN3+ or cleared (not recorded which). The rearrangement links TRBV20-1 to TRBJ1-2, with 7 bases that match TRBD1. The sequencing sample was made of blood buffy coat. The CDR3 here is CSARPPGTVYGYTF. CDR3 bases read: TGCAGTGCTAGACCCCCCGGGACAGTTTATGGC.